The next 5 T cell receptor beta chains were all read from a single sample in a study of blood T cells in healthy people across ages. A second roughly 7 to 12 cycle PCR used barcoded and J-beta primers. TCRdb redid the calling of the 5' RACE reads with MiXCR, one entry per CDR3 protein. Found here are about 650,000 distinct CDR3 sequences, under 65% of them singletons; the top ten hold roughly 13%. Material for sequencing was blood. The source of these receptors is a woman older than 75 in good health.

There are a few counts of this clonotype. Just one base apart from a much larger clone, this may be a read error. The V gene is TRBV5-1, the J gene TRBJ2-1; tentatively, D is TRBD1 (6 bases). Trimming cost V 4 bases and J 6 bases, with 14 bases left between them. The CDR3 loop spans 14 amino acids. Germline lookup yields CDR1 SGHRS and CDR2 YFSETQ. The CDR3 nucleotides are TGCGCCAGCAGCGTGGATTCCAGGGGCAATGAGCAGTTCTTC. Translation gives CASSVDSRGNEQFF.

The chain employs TRBV12-3 or TRBV12-4 and TRBJ1-1, with a weak D call TRBD1 (5 bases). There are 13 residues in the CDR3. V was trimmed by 6 bases and J by 2 bases, leaving 10 bases between them. Here the CDR3 DNA reads TGTGCCAGCAGCGCGGGGCCCAACACTGAAGCTTTCTTT. It codes for CASSAGPNTEAFF.

The chain joins TRBV10-2 to TRBJ2-7, with TRBD1 as a possible D gene (6 bases). The V end lost 6 bases, the J end lost 6 bases, and 21 bases lay between the germline ends. CDR3 length: 15 amino acids. Germline CDR1 reads WSHSY; CDR2 reads SAAADI. In DNA form, the CDR3 reads TGCGCCAGCAGGGGACCGGGACAAGTAGCTGGCGAGCAGTACTTC. This sequence encodes CASRGPGQVAGEQYF.

This clonotype was counted a few times. V usage is TRBV20-1 and J usage is TRBJ2-1; the match to TRBD2 covers 11 bases. This CDR3 is 15 amino acids long. V was clipped by 0 bases and J by 7 bases; unmatched bases: 5. Germline V gene lookup returns CDR1 DFQATT and CDR2 SNEGSKA (reference sequence). CDR3 in DNA: TGCAGTGCTAGAGAAGGGATAGCGGGAGGGAATGAGCAGTTCTTC. This encodes CSAREGIAGGNEQFF.

CDR3 nucleotides: TGTGCCAGCAGCAAGTTACTAGCGGCAAGCTACAATGAGCAGTTCTTC. Translating gives CASSKLLAASYNEQFF. The V call is TRBV3-1, the J call TRBJ2-1; 8 bases match TRBD2. Germline CDR1 and CDR2: LGHDT and YNNKEL (reference sequence). This CDR3 region has 16 residues. The ends lost 5 bases at V and 3 bases at J; junction bases unmatched: 9.